A single sample gave rise to the 13 T cell receptor beta chains below, sequenced in a study of cytomegalovirus exposure and HLA in healthy donors. PCR amplification relied on 60 Vbeta primers (plus 13 Jbeta primers). Using immunoSEQ multiplex PCR, the repertoire was profiled, and TCRdb retains in-frame clones only, with some absent. The sample contains 150,000 to 190,000 clones, 75% of which appear only once. The sample taken for sequencing was PBMCs. The receptors stem from a man between 18 and 35 years old in good health and CMV-seronegative.

The V and J genes are TRBV7-2 and TRBJ2-5; tentative D call: TRBD1 (6 bases). This CDR3 is built from 15 residues. Per germline, CDR1 SGHTA and CDR2 FQGNSA. V was cut by 0 bases and J by 5 bases, with 13 bases left in between. The CDR3 bases are TGTGCCAGCAGCTTAGCAGGACAGCCCGTGGAGACCCAGTACTTC. Encoded protein: CASSLAGQPVETQYF.

For the CDR3, the DNA is TGTGCCAGCAGCGAGCACGGGGGGAGGGCATACAATGAGCAGTTCTTC. Translating it yields CASSEHGGRAYNEQFF. The rearrangement uses TRBV25-1 and TRBJ2-1, with 7 bases matching TRBD2. The germline gives CDR1 MGHDK, CDR2 SYGVNS. The CDR3 loop spans 16 amino acids. The junction had 12 bases not matched to a gene; V was cut back by 6 bases and J by 4 bases. The whole variable domain, remainder taken from reference TRBV25-1 and TRBJ2-1, is EADIYQTPRYLVIGTGKKITLECSQTMGHDKMYWYQQDPGMELHLIHYSYGVNSTEKGDLSSESTVSRIRTEHFPLTLESARPSHTSQYLCASSEHGGRAYNEQFFGPGTRLTVL.

This clone was seen once. This chain joins TRBV7-2 and TRBJ1-1; D unresolved. The CDR3 extends over 16 amino acids. V lost 2 bases and J lost 1, with 14 bases in between. Germline CDR1 and CDR2: SGHTA and FQGNSA. CDR3 nucleotides: TGTGCCAGCAGCTTAAGGCTGCCAGGATCGAACACTGAAGCTTTCTTT. Residues: CASSLRLPGSNTEAFF. Complete variable domain (other parts from reference TRBV7-2 and TRBJ1-1): GAGVSQSPSNKVTEKGKDVELRCDPISGHTALYWYRQSLGQGLEFLIYFQGNSAPDKSGLPSDRFSAERTGGSVSTLTIQRTQQEDSAVYLCASSLRLPGSNTEAFFGQGTRLTVV.

This clone was counted only a few times. The chain carries TRBV6-5 and TRBJ2-7; 9 bases are shared with TRBD1. Losses at the gene ends were 6 bases for V and 2 bases for J; bases not matched to a gene: 2. CDR1 is MNHEY, CDR2 SVGAGI, per germline. CDR3 size: 13 residues. The CDR3 loop is CASRDRGPYEQYF. Here the CDR3 DNA reads TGTGCCAGCAGGGACAGGGGACCCTACGAGCAGTACTTC.

J is TRBJ2-7 and V is TRBV4-1, with 8 bases matching TRBD2. V shed 2 bases, J shed 6 bases, and the junction held 12 bases outside the gene matches. The CDR3 runs 16 residues. The germline CDR1 and CDR2 sequences are MGHRA and YSYEKL. The CDR3 region has the DNA TGCGCCAGCAGCCAACGGGAGGGAACCCTACTGTCCGAGCAGTACTTC. This sequence encodes CASSQREGTLLSEQYF.

The chain employs TRBV10-2 and TRBJ1-2; possibly TRBD1 for D (5 bases). Between the trimmed V and J ends, which lost 2 bases and 1 base, there was a span of 14 bases. The CDR3 totals 16 residues. CDR1 and CDR2 from the germline V gene are WSHSY and SAAADI. The CDR3 DNA follows: TGCGCCAGCAGTGAGAGGGGAGGGGCTAATAACTATGGCTACACCTTC. As protein: CASSERGGANNYGYTF.

The chain carries TRBV10-2 and TRBJ1-4, with 9 bases that match TRBD1. CDR1 WSHSY and CDR2 SAAADI come from the germline V gene. This CDR3 has 12 amino acids. J lost 7 bases, V lost 7 bases, and 1 base had no gene match. The CDR3 nucleotides are TGCGCCAGCACGACAGGGGGTGAAAAACTGTTTTTT. Translation: CASTTGGEKLFF.

This clone was detected only once. The J gene is TRBJ2-1, the V gene TRBV4-1, with 8 bases that match TRBD2. Unmatched junction bases numbered 6, after V lost 2 bases and J lost 3 bases. The CDR3 is made up of 16 amino acids. Germline V gene data show CDR1 as MGHRA and CDR2 as YSYEKL. This chain's CDR3 is CASSQQRLAGYNEQFF. The CDR3 region has the DNA TGCGCCAGCAGCCAACAAAGGCTAGCGGGCTACAATGAGCAGTTCTTC.

The chain uses TRBV30 and TRBJ1-5; D gene unclear. In germline, CDR1 is GTSNPN, CDR2 SVGIG (reference sequence). CDR3 length equals 12 residues. Trimming stripped 2 bases from V and 4 bases from J, with 6 bases between. The CDR3 region has the DNA TGTGCCTGGAGTCGTGAGAATCAGCCCCAGCATTTT. Its translation is CAWSRENQPQHF.

V and J are TRBV6-6 and TRBJ2-1, with TRBD2 as a possible D gene (5 bases). The V and J ends lost 8 bases and 7 bases respectively, with 12 bases between them. This CDR3 has 12 amino acids. CDR1 MNHNY and CDR2 SVGAGI come from the germline V gene (reference sequence). The CDR3, as DNA: TGTGCCAGCTCAACCAGCGGAAATGAGCAGTTCTTC. Its protein is CASSTSGNEQFF.

Worth noting for this clone: The junction departs from germline at one end; a sequencing error may be responsible. This chain connects TRBV7-8 to TRBJ1-2, with a weak D call TRBD1 (5 bases). This CDR3 is built from 14 residues. Per germline, CDR1 SGHVS and CDR2 FQNEAQ. The CDR3 loop is CASTLQDRMGGYTF. CDR3 sequence (DNA): TGTGCCAGCACCTTACAGGATCGTATGGGTGGCTACACCTTC.

This clone was seen a few times. The rearrangement links TRBV7-2 to TRBJ1-5; possible D gene TRBD1, 6 bases. The CDR3 contains 14 residues. V shed 7 bases and J shed 6 bases, with 16 bases lying between them. Per the germline V gene, CDR1 is SGHTA and CDR2 is FQGNSA. The CDR3 region is CASTLWGGSQPQHF. The DNA for the CDR3 is TGTGCCAGCACCCTTTGGGGGGGCTCTCAGCCCCAGCATTTT.

This clone was counted once. V usage is TRBV7-2 and J usage is TRBJ2-1, with TRBD1 matching over 8 bases. V shed 5 bases, J shed 7 bases, and the junction held 7 bases outside the gene matches. The germline V gene encodes CDR1 SGHTA and CDR2 FQGNSA. There are 14 residues in the CDR3. CDR3 bases: TGTGCCAGCAGCCCCGGACAGGGTAGGAATGAGCAGTTCTTC. Its translation is CASSPGQGRNEQFF.